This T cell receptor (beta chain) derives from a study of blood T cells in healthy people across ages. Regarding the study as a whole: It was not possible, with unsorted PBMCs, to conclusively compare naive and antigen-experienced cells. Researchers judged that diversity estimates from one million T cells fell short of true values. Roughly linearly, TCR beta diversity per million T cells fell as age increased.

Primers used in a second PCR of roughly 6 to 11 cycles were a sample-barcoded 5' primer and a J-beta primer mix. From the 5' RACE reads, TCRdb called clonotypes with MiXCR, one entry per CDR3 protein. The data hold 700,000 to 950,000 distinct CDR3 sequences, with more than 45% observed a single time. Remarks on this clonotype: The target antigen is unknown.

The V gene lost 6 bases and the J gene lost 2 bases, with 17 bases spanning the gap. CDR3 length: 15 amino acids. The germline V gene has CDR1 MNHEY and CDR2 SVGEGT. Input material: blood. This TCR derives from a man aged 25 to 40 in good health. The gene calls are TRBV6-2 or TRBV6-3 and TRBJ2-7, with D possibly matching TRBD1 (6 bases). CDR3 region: CASREQGIHPYEQYF. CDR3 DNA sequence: TGTGCCAGCAGAGAACAGGGTATACATCCCTACGAGCAGTACTTC.